These T cell receptor beta chains were read from a single sample in a study of spatial heterogeneity in lung cancer. TCRdb reanalysed the 5' RACE reads using MiXCR and keeps one entry per CDR3 protein. The sample contains about 25,000 distinct CDR3 sequences, around 9.2% of which appear only once. This sample comprised lung tumor tissue, obtained at surgery. The source is a male donor with early-stage non-small cell lung cancer. Both conserved end residues are part of each CDR3. D genes are given only for firm matches. Clone size is shown for a subset of rows, as once, few, many or a class of expanded clone.

TRBJ2-1 | TRBV29-1 | NA | many | CSAPGARRGYNEQFF | TGCAGCGCCCCCGGGGCCCGGCGGGGTTACAATGAGCAGTTCTTC
TRBJ2-6 | TRBV6-1 | NA | many | CASSTGSGANVLTF | TGTGCCAGCAGTACAGGCTCTGGGGCCAACGTCCTGACTTTC
TRBJ2-3 | TRBV5-1 | NA | many | CASSLEPDPSMYF | TGCGCCAGCAGCTTGGAGCCGGACCCCTCCATGTATTTT
TRBJ2-7 | TRBV20-1 | NA | many | CSSGEPLGEQYF | TGCAGTTCAGGAGAACCGCTGGGAGAGCAGTACTTC
TRBJ2-7 | TRBV12-3/TRBV12-4 | TRBD1 | NA | CASSFRGSSYEQYF | TGTGCCAGCAGTTTCAGGGGGAGCTCCTACGAGCAGTACTTC
TRBJ1-4 | TRBV20-1 | TRBD1 | many | CSALGQGVEKLFF | TGCAGTGCCCTGGGACAGGGGGTGGAAAAACTGTTTTTT
TRBJ2-3 | TRBV7-2 | TRBD2 | few | CASSLELAGGIQYF | TGTGCCAGCAGCTTAGAGTTAGCGGGAGGGATCCAGTATTTT
TRBJ2-7 | TRBV6-2/TRBV6-3 | TRBD1 | many | CASGPQGIPTDEQYF | TGTGCCAGCGGACCACAGGGGATCCCCACGGACGAGCAGTACTTC
TRBJ2-7 | TRBV7-2 | NA | few | CASSSESGYEQYF | TGTGCCAGCAGCTCCGAGAGCGGCTACGAGCAGTACTTC
TRBJ2-1 | TRBV10-3 | NA | few | CAISGPNLSNEQFF | TGTGCCATCTCCGGACCGAACTTAAGCAATGAGCAGTTCTTC
TRBJ1-1 | TRBV7-3 | NA | few | CASSLWLDTEAFF | TGTGCCAGCAGCTTATGGCTGGACACTGAAGCTTTCTTT
TRBJ2-6 | TRBV2 | NA | many | CASRGQPGLGANVLTF | TGTGCCAGCAGAGGGCAGCCCGGGCTCGGGGCCAACGTCCTGACTTTC
TRBJ1-5 | TRBV5-5 | TRBD1 | many | CASSSDRGVSNQPQHF | TGTGCCAGCAGCTCCGACAGGGGGGTTAGCAATCAGCCCCAGCATTTT
TRBJ2-3 | TRBV27 | NA | many | CASSLTQGGQAAPSTDTQYF | TGTGCCAGCAGCTTGACCCAAGGGGGACAAGCAGCCCCTAGCACAGATACGCAGTATTTT
TRBJ1-2 | TRBV28 | NA | many | CASSRAGNYGYTF | TGTGCCAGCAGCCGCGCGGGCAACTATGGCTACACCTTC
TRBJ2-6 | TRBV7-8 | NA | many | CAISAGANVLTF | TGTGCCATTTCTGCTGGGGCCAACGTCCTGACTTTC
TRBJ2-1 | TRBV11-2 | TRBD2 | many | CASSSSGLAGGIRSYNEQFF | TGTGCCAGCAGCTCGTCGGGACTAGCGGGGGGAATCCGGTCCTACAATGAGCAGTTCTTC